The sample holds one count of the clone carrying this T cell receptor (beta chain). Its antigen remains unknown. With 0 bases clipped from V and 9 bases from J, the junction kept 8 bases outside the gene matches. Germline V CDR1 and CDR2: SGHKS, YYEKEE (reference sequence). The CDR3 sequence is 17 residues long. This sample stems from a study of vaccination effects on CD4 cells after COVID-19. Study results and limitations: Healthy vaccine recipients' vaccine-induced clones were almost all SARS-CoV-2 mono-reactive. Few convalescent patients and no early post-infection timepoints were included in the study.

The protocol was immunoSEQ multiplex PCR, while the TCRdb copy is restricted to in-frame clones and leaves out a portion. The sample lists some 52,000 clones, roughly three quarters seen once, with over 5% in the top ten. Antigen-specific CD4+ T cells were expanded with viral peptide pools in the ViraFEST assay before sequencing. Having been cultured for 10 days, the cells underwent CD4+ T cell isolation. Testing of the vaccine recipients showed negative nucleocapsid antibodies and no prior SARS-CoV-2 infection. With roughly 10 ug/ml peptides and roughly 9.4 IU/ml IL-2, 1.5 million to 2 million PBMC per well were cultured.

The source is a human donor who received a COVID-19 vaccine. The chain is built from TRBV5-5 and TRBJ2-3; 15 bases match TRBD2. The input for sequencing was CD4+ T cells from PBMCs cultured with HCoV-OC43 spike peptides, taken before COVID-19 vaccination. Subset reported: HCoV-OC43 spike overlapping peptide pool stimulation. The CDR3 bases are TGTGCCAGCAGCTTGGGAGGGACTAGCGGGGGGCCGGGGACGCAGTATTTT. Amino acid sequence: CASSLGGTSGGPGTQYF.